Listed below are T cell receptor beta chains from one sample, sequenced in a study of T cell clones after liver transplantation. Sequencing was performed with immunoSEQ multiplex PCR; in TCRdb, only in-frame clones are kept and a portion is missing. The sample has about 72,000 clones; over 85% are singletons. This specimen was CD4+ T cells from blood, taken before liver transplant. All receptors derive from a human donor who received a liver transplant. Each CDR3 is given with its conserved first and last residue. The order of the fields is D gene, V gene, CDR3 protein. D genes are given only for firm matches.

D gene: NA; V gene: TRBV27; CDR3 protein: CASRGDNQGQYF
D gene: TRBD2; V gene: TRBV4-2; CDR3 protein: CASSQDTAGRAGELFF
D gene: TRBD1; V gene: TRBV30; CDR3 protein: CAWKSRGPGYTF
D gene: NA; V gene: TRBV5-1; CDR3 protein: CASSLASSGNTIYF
D gene: NA; V gene: TRBV11-1; CDR3 protein: CASSLESGVYTEAFF
D gene: NA; V gene: TRBV29-1; CDR3 protein: CSVLRTENTEAFF
D gene: NA; V gene: TRBV7-2; CDR3 protein: CASSATQDQPQHF
D gene: TRBD2; V gene: TRBV6-6; CDR3 protein: CATKGTSGDRGGYF
D gene: NA; V gene: TRBV7-8; CDR3 protein: CASSRKGGGSGYTF
D gene: NA; V gene: TRBV7-2; CDR3 protein: CASSLVFGTQGYTF
D gene: TRBD1; V gene: TRBV5-1; CDR3 protein: CASSLAGGPDFYGYTF
D gene: TRBD1; V gene: TRBV28; CDR3 protein: CASSSPRQGSTQYF
D gene: NA; V gene: TRBV5-1; CDR3 protein: CASSLEVSYEQYF
D gene: NA; V gene: TRBV16; CDR3 protein: CASSLWTGNTEAFF
D gene: TRBD1; V gene: TRBV19; CDR3 protein: CASRPQGVANEKLFF
D gene: NA; V gene: TRBV7-2; CDR3 protein: CASSWATDTQYF
D gene: NA; V gene: TRBV5-6; CDR3 protein: CASSSSIIRTEAFF
D gene: TRBD1; V gene: TRBV18; CDR3 protein: CASSPPNRGFADTQYF
D gene: NA; V gene: TRBV21-1; CDR3 protein: CASSIRCSYEQYF
D gene: NA; V gene: TRBV11-2; CDR3 protein: CASSLDGAMNTEAFF
D gene: NA; V gene: TRBV11-3; CDR3 protein: CASAAENEKLFF
D gene: TRBD1; V gene: TRBV7-9; CDR3 protein: CASSLHPPRGQGPSYEQYF
D gene: NA; V gene: TRBV7-8; CDR3 protein: CASSLALGTNEQYF
D gene: NA; V gene: TRBV18; CDR3 protein: CASSPAGESYEQYF
D gene: NA; V gene: TRBV6-1; CDR3 protein: CASSENWESNQPQHF
D gene: NA; V gene: TRBV12-5; CDR3 protein: CASGLGGLAAYNEQFF
D gene: NA; V gene: TRBV10-3; CDR3 protein: CAISDGGRGHEQYF
D gene: TRBD2; V gene: TRBV7-3; CDR3 protein: CASSPMGGSWTDTQYF
D gene: TRBD1; V gene: TRBV19; CDR3 protein: CASTLTGGGYGYTF
D gene: TRBD2; V gene: TRBV19; CDR3 protein: CASTPLGPSGASTDTQYF
D gene: NA; V gene: TRBV4-2; CDR3 protein: CASSQDWDWGGTEAFF
D gene: NA; V gene: TRBV5-1; CDR3 protein: CASSLAAGTNTGYTF
D gene: NA; V gene: TRBV19; CDR3 protein: CASSIARTDNEKLFF
D gene: TRBD2; V gene: TRBV7-9; CDR3 protein: CASSFGLAGGRDEQFF
D gene: NA; V gene: TRBV7-8; CDR3 protein: CASSPRVSSEQYF
D gene: TRBD2; V gene: TRBV18; CDR3 protein: CASSPNAAGEGEQYF
D gene: NA; V gene: TRBV5-4; CDR3 protein: CASSLGTRAYEQYF
D gene: TRBD1; V gene: TRBV7-2; CDR3 protein: CASSGDRGNYGYTF